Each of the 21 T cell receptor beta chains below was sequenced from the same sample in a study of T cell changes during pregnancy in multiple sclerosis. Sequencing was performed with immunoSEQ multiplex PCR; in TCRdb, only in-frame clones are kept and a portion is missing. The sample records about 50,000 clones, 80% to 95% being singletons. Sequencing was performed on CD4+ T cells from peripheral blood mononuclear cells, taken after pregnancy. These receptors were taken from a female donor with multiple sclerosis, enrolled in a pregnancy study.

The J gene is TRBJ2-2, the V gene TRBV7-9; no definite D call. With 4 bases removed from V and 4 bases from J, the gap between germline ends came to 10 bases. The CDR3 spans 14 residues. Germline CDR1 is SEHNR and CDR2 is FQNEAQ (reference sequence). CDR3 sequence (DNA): TGTGCCAGCAGCTCCAGTGCTCGCACCGGGGAGCTGTTTTTT. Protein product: CASSSSARTGELFF.

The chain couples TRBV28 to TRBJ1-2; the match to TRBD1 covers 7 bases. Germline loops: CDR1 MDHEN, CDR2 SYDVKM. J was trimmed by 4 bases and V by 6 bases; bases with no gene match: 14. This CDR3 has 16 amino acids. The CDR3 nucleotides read TGTGCCAGCAGCCAAAACCCAGGACAGGAGAGCTATGGCTACACCTTC. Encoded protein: CASSQNPGQESYGYTF.

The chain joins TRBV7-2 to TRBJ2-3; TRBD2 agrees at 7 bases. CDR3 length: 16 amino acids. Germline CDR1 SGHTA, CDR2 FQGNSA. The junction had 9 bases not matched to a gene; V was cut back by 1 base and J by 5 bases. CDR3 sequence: CASSLGTRTEKDTQYF. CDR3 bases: TGTGCCAGCAGCTTAGGGACTAGGACCGAGAAAGATACGCAGTATTTT.

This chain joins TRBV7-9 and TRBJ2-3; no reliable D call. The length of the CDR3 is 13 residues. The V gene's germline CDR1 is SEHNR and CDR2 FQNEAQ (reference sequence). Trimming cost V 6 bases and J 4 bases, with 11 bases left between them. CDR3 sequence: CASRHRVPDTQYF. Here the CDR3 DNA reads TGTGCCAGCAGGCATCGGGTCCCAGATACGCAGTATTTT. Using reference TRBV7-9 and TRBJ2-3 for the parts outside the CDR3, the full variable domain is DTGVSQNPRHKITKRGQNVTFRCDPISEHNRLYWYRQTLGQGPEFLTYFQNEAQLEKSRLLSDRFSAERPKGSFSTLEIQRTEQGDSAMYLCASRHRVPDTQYFGPGTRLTVL.

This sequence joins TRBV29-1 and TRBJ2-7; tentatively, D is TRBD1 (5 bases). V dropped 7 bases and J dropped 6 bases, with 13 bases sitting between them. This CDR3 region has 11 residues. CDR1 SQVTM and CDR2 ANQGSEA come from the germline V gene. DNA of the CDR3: TGCAGCGCACAGGTCGGGTTCGAGCAGTACTTC. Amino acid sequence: CSAQVGFEQYF.

This CDR3 reads CASSPQGTEQYF. CDR3 DNA: TGTGCCAGCAGCCCACAGGGTACCGAGCAGTACTTC. The chain carries TRBV14 and TRBJ2-7; a weak D match, TRBD1 (6 bases). CDR1 is SGHDN, CDR2 FVKESK, per germline. The CDR3 consists of 12 residues. V shed 4 bases and J shed 6 bases, with 10 bases lying between them.

CDR3 bases: TGTGCCAGCTCACCGGGACTAGCGGGAGTAGATGAGCAGTTCTTC. Its translation: CASSPGLAGVDEQFF. This rearrangement joins TRBV18 to TRBJ2-1; 14 bases fit TRBD2. Trimming removed 3 bases from V and 8 bases from J; junction bases left unmatched: 3. The CDR3 contains 15 residues. The V gene's germline CDR1 is KGHSH and CDR2 LQKENI.

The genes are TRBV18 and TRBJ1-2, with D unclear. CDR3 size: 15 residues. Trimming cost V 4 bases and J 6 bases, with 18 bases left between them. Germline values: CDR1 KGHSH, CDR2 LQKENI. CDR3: CASSLRSYPIDGYTF. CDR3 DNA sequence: TGTGCCAGCTCACTCCGGTCTTACCCAATTGATGGCTACACCTTC.

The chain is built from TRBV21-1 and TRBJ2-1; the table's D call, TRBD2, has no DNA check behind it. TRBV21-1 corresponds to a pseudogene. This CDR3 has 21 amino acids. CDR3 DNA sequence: TGTGCCAGCATCGAAAAAGCTGGGGCTAGCGGCCAGAAAAGCTCCTACAATGAGCAGTTCTTC. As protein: CASIEKAGASGQKSSYNEQFF.

CDR3 in amino acids: CSAAANEQFF. The DNA of the CDR3 is TGCAGTGCGGCGGCCAATGAGCAGTTCTTC. V gene TRBV20-1 combines with J gene TRBJ2-1; D unresolved. The CDR3 sequence is 10 residues long. CDR1 and CDR2 from the germline V gene are DFQATT and SNEGSKA (reference sequence). With 6 bases removed from V and 6 bases from J, the gap between germline ends came to 6 bases.

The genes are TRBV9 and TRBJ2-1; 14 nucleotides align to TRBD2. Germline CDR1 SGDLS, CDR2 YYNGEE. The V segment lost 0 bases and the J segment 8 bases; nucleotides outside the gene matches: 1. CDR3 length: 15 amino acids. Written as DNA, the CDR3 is TGTGCCAGCAGCGTAGGACTAGCGGGAGGGTATGAGCAGTTCTTC. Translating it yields CASSVGLAGGYEQFF.

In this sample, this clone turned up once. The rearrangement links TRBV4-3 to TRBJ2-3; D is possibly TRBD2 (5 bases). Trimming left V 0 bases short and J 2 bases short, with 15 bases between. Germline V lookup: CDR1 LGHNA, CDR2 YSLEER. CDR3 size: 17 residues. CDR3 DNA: TGCGCCAGCAGCCAAGATCTCAACGGGATCCCCACAGATACGCAGTATTTT. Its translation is CASSQDLNGIPTDTQYF.

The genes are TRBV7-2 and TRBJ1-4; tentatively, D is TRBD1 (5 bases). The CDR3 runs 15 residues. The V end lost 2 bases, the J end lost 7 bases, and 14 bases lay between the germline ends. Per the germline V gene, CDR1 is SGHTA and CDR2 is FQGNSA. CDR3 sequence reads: CASSLSQGGSEKLFF. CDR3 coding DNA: TGTGCCAGCAGCTTATCGCAGGGAGGGAGTGAAAAACTGTTTTTT.

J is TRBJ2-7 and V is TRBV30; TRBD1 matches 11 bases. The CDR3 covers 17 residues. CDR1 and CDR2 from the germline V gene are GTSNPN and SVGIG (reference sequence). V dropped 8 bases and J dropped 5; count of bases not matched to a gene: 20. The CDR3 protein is CALRADRGPGRPDEQYF. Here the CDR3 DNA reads TGTGCCCTGCGAGCGGACAGGGGGCCAGGTAGGCCTGACGAGCAGTACTTC.

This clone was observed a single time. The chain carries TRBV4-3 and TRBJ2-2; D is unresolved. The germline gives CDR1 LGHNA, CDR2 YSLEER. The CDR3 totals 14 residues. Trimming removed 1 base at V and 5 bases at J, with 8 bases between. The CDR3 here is CASSQVRVTGELFF. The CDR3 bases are TGCGCCAGCAGCCAAGTACGGGTAACCGGGGAGCTGTTTTTT.

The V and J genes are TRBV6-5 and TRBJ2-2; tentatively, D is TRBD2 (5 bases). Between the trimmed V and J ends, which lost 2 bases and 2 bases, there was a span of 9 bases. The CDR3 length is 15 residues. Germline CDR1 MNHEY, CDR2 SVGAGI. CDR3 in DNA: TGTGCCAGCAGTTACGGACTCCCCAACACCGGGGAGCTGTTTTTT. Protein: CASSYGLPNTGELFF.

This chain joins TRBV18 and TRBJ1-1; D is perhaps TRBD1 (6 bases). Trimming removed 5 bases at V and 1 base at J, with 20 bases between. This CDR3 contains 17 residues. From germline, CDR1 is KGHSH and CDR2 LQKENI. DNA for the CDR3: TGTGCCAGCTCAAGCACAGGGTTAATTGGGGCGAACACTGAAGCTTTCTTT. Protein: CASSSTGLIGANTEAFF.

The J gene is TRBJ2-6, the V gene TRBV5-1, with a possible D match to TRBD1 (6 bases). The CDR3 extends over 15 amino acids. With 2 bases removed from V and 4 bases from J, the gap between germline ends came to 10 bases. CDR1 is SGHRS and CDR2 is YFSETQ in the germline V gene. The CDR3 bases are TGCGCCAGCAGCTTAACAGGGTTAGGGGCCAACGTCCTGACTTTC. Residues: CASSLTGLGANVLTF.

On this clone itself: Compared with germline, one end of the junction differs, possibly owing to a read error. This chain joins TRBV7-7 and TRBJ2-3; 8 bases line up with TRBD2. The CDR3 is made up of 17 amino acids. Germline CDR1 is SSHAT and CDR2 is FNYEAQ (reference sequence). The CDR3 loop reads CASSLRGGGRGSDTQYF. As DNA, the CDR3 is TGTGCTAGCAGCTTACGGGGGGGCGGCCGAGGATCGGATACGCAGTATTTT.

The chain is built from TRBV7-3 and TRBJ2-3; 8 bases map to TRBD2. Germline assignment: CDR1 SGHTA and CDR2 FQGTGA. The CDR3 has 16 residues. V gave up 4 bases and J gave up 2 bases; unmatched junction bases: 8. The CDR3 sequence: CASSSSSAGDTDTQYF. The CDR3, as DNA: TGTGCCAGCAGCTCGTCGTCAGCGGGGGACACAGATACGCAGTATTTT.

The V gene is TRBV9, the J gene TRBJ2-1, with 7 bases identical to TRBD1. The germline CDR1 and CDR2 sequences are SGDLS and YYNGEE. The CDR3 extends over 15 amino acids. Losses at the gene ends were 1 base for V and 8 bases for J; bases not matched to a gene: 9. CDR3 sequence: CASSVRGLVTDEQFF. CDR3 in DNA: TGTGCCAGCAGCGTAAGGGGGCTAGTTACCGATGAGCAGTTCTTC.